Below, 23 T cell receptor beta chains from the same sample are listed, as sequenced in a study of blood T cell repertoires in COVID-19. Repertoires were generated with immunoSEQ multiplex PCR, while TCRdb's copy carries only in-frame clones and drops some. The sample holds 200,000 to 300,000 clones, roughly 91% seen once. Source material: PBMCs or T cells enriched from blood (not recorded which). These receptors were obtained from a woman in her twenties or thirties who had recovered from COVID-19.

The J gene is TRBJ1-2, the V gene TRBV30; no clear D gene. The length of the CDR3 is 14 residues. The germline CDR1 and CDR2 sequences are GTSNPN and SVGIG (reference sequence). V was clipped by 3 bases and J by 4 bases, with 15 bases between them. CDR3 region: CAWRWRVRGYGYTF. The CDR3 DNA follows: TGTGCCTGGAGGTGGAGGGTTCGGGGCTATGGCTACACCTTC.

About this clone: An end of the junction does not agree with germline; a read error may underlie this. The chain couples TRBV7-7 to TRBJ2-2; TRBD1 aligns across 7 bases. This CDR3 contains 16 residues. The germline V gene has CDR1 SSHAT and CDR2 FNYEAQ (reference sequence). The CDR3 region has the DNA TGTGCTAGCAGCCGAGTCGACAGGGTCGACTTTCCGGAGCTGTTTTTT. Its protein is CASSRVDRVDFPELFF.

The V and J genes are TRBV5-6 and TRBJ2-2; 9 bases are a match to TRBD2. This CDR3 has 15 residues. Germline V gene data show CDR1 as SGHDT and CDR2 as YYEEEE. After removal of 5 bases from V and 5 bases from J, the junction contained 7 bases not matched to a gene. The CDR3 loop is CASSRAGGLTGELFF. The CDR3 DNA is TGTGCCAGCAGTCGAGCGGGAGGCTTAACCGGGGAGCTGTTTTTT.

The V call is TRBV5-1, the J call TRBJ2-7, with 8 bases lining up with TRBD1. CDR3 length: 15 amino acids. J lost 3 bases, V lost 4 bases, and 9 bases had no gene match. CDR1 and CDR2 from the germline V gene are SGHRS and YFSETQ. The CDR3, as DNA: TGCGCCAGCAGCCCCGACGGGACAGGACTCTACGAGCAGTACTTC. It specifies CASSPDGTGLYEQYF.

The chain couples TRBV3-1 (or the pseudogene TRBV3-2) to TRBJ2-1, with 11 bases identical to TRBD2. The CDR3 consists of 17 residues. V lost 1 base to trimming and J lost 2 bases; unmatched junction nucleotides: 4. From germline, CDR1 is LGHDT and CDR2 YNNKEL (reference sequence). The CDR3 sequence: CASSQVSSGRTYNEQFF. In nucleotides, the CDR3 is TGTGCCAGCAGCCAAGTGTCTAGCGGGAGGACCTACAATGAGCAGTTCTTC.

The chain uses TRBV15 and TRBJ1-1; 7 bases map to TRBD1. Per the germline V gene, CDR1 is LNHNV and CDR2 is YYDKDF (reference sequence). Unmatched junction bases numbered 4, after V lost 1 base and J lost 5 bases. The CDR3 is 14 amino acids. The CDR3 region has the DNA TGTGCCACCAGCAGAGGACAGGGAAGAACTGAAGCTTTCTTT. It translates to CATSRGQGRTEAFF.

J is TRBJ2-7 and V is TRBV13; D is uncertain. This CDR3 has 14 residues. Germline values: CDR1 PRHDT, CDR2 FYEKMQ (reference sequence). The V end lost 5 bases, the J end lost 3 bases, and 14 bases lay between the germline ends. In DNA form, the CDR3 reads TGTGCCAGCAGCCCCCGAGAGAGTAACTACGAGCAGTACTTC. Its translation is CASSPRESNYEQYF.

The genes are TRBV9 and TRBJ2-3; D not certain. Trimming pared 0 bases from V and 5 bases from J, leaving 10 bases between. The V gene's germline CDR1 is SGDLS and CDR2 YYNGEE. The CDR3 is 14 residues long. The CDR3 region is CASSVARVGDTQYF. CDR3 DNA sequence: TGTGCCAGCAGCGTAGCCCGGGTTGGAGATACGCAGTATTTT.

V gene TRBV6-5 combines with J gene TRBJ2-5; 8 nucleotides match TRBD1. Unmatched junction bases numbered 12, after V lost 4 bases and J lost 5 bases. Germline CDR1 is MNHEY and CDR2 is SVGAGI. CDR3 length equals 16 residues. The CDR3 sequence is CASSSGTGPQGETQYF. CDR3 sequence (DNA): TGTGCCAGCAGTTCCGGGACAGGTCCTCAAGGGGAGACCCAGTACTTC.

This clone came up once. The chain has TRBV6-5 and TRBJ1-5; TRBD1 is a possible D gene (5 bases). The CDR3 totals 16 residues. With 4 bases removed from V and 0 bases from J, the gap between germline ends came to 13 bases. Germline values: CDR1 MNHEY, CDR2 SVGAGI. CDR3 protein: CASSLTGSYSNQPQHF. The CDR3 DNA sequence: TGTGCCAGCAGTTTAACAGGAAGCTATAGCAATCAGCCCCAGCATTTT.

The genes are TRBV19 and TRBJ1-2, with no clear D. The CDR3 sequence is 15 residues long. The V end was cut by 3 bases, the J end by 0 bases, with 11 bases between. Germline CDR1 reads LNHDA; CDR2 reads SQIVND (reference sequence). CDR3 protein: CASSIQRGANYGYTF. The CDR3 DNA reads TGTGCCAGTAGTATCCAACGGGGAGCTAACTATGGCTACACCTTC.

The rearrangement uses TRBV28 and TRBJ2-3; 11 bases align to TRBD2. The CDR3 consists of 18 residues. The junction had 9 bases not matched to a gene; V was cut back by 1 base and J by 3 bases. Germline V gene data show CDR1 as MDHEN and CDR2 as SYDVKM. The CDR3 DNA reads TGTGCCAGCAGTTTATCCATTACTAGCGGGAGTAGGACAGATACGCAGTATTTT. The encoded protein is CASSLSITSGSRTDTQYF.

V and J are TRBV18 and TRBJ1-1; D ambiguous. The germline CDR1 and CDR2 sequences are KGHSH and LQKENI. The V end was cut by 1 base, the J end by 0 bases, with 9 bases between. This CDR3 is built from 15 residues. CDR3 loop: CASSPRETVNTEAFF. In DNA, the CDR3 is TGTGCCAGCTCACCACGGGAGACGGTGAACACTGAAGCTTTCTTT.

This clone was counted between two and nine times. In DNA, the CDR3 is TGTGCCAGCAGTTACGGCCGGGCGGGAGTCGGCACCGGGGAGCTGTTTTTT. It encodes CASSYGRAGVGTGELFF. The chain recombines TRBV6-7 with TRBJ2-2; 7 bases map to TRBD2. TRBV6-7 is an ORF, and what it does is uncertain. CDR3 length: 17 amino acids. Trimming removed 2 bases from V and 4 bases from J; junction bases left unmatched: 10.

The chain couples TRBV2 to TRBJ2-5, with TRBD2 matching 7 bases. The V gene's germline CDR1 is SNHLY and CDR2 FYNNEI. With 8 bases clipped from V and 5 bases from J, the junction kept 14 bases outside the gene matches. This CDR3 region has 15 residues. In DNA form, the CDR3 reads TGTGCCAGCCCCCGGAGCCTAGCGGTTCCGGAGACCCAGTACTTC. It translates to CASPRSLAVPETQYF.

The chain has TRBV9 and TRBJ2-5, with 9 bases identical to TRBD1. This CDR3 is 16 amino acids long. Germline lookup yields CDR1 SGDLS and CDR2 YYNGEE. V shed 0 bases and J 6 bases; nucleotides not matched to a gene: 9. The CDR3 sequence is CASSVATTGGLKTQYF. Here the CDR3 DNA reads TGTGCCAGCAGCGTAGCTACGACAGGGGGGTTGAAGACCCAGTACTTC.

The CDR3: CASSLEADRSEAFF. The CDR3 DNA follows: TGTGCCAGCAGCTTAGAAGCGGACAGGTCTGAAGCTTTCTTT. J is TRBJ1-1 and V is TRBV7-9; 7 nucleotides agree with TRBD1. This CDR3 contains 14 residues. Germline CDR1 reads SEHNR; CDR2 reads FQNEAQ (reference sequence). Trimming took 1 base from V and 6 from J; bases not matched to a gene: 5.

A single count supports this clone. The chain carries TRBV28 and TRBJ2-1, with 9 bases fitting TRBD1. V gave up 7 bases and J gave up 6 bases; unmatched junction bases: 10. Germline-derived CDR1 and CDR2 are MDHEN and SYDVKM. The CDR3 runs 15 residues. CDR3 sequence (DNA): TGTGCCAGCAAGAACCGGGACAGGGACGGCAATGAGCAGTTCTTC. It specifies CASKNRDRDGNEQFF.

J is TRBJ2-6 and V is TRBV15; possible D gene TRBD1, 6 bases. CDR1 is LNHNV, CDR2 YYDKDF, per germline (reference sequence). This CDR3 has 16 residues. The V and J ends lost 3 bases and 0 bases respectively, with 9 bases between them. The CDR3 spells CATSSGQPSGANVLTF. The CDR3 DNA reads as TGTGCCACCAGCAGCGGACAGCCCTCTGGGGCCAACGTCCTGACTTTC.

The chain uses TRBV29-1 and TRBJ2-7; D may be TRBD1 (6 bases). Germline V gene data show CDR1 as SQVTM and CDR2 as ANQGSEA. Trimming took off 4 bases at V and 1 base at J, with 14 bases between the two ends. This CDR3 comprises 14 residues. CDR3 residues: CSVGDPTGSYEQYF. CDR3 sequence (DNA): TGCAGCGTTGGGGACCCGACAGGTTCCTACGAGCAGTACTTC.

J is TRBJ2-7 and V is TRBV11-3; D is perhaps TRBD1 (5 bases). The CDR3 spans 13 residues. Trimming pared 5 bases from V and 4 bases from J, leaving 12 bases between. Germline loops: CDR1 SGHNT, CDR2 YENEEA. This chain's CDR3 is CASSQGLNYEQYF. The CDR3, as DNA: TGTGCCAGCAGCCAGGGCCTCAATTACGAGCAGTACTTC.

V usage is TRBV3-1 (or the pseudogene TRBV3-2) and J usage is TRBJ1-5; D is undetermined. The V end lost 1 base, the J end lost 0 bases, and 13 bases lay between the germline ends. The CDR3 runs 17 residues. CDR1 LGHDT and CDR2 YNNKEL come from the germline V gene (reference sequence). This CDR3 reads CASSQGGSVNSNQPQHF. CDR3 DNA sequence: TGTGCCAGCAGCCAAGGTGGCAGTGTAAATAGCAATCAGCCCCAGCATTTT.

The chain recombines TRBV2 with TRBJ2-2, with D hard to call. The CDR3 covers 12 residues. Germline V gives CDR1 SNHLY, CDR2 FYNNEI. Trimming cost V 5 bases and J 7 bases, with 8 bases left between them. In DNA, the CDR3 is TGTGCCAGCAGTCCGGAGAGCGGGGAGCTGTTTTTT. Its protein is CASSPESGELFF.